The 14 T cell receptor beta chains below all came from one sample that was sequenced in a study of CD8+ T cells in alopecia areata. Described treatment: oral pan-JAK inhibitor, 5-10 mg twice daily. It was cDNA, reverse transcribed from extracted RNA, that served as the sequencing template. Repertoires were generated with immunoSEQ multiplex PCR, while TCRdb's copy carries only in-frame clones and drops some. Of about 250,000 clones in the sample, around 64% were seen once. This specimen consisted of CD4+ T cells sorted from blood, obtained around week 54, from a patient treated with tofacitinib. Every receptor here comes from a human donor with alopecia areata.

This clone was seen once. The CDR3 coding sequence is TGTGCCAGCAGCGTACGAGGGAACAATGAGCAGTTCTTC. This sequence encodes CASSVRGNNEQFF. The chain joins TRBV9 to TRBJ2-1, with D possibly matching TRBD2 (5 bases). The CDR3 extends over 13 amino acids. CDR1 and CDR2 from the germline V gene are SGDLS and YYNGEE. The V end was cut by 1 base, the J end by 5 bases, with 7 bases between.

In DNA form, the CDR3 reads TGTGCCAGCAGCTTGGGGCCGTCGGGACAAGCTGGAACGACCTACGAGCAGTACTTC. This sequence encodes CASSLGPSGQAGTTYEQYF. The chain is built from TRBV5-5 and TRBJ2-7; D possibly corresponds to TRBD1 (6 bases). Trimming stripped 0 bases from V and 2 bases from J, with 24 bases between. The CDR3 contains 19 residues. Per germline, CDR1 SGHKS and CDR2 YYEKEE (reference sequence). Supplemented by reference TRBV5-5 and TRBJ2-7, the full variable domain reads DAGVTQSPTHLIKTRGQQVTLRCSPISGHKSVSWYQQVLGQGPQFIFQYYEKEERGRGNFPDRFSARQFPNYSSELNVNALLLGDSALYLCASSLGPSGQAGTTYEQYFGPGTRLTVT.

The chain is built from TRBV10-3 and TRBJ2-2; TRBD1 agrees at 7 bases. The CDR3 runs 14 residues. Per germline, CDR1 ENHRY and CDR2 SYGVKD. V lost 4 bases to trimming and J lost 5 bases; unmatched junction nucleotides: 4. CDR3 DNA sequence: TGTGCCATCAGTGGGACAGGCGGGACCGGGGAGCTGTTTTTT. Residues: CAISGTGGTGELFF.

In DNA, the CDR3 is TGTGCCACCAGCAGAGATCTGGACACTGAAGCTTTCTTT. This translates into CATSRDLDTEAFF. The chain uses TRBV15 and TRBJ1-1; no reliable D call. This CDR3 is 13 amino acids long. Germline assignment: CDR1 LNHNV and CDR2 YYDKDF (reference sequence). Trimming took 0 bases from V and 3 from J, leaving 5 bases between them.

The rearrangement links TRBV4-1 to TRBJ1-2; TRBD1 is a possible D gene (5 bases). Per the germline V gene, CDR1 is MGHRA and CDR2 is YSYEKL. There are 13 residues in the CDR3. V dropped 2 bases and J dropped 8 bases, with 12 bases sitting between them. As DNA, the CDR3 is TGCGCCAGCAGCCAATTTGGGGACCGAGGCTACACCTTC. It encodes CASSQFGDRGYTF.

V and J are TRBV7-6 and TRBJ1-5; no clear D gene. V lost 1 base to trimming and J lost 2 bases, with 6 bases between them. The CDR3 contains 14 residues. CDR1 and CDR2 (germline): SGHVS, FNYEAQ. In DNA form, the CDR3 reads TGTGCCAGCAGCTTAGACCAGGGCAATCAGCCCCAGCATTTT. It translates to CASSLDQGNQPQHF.

This clone was recorded only once. The chain links TRBV7-9 to TRBJ1-1; 8 positions match TRBD1. The length of the CDR3 is 15 residues. The germline gives CDR1 SEHNR, CDR2 FQNEAQ (reference sequence). V lost 5 bases to trimming and J lost 4 bases; unmatched junction nucleotides: 9. In DNA, the CDR3 is TGTGCCAGCAGCGAATGGACAGGGAGGGTCACTGAAGCTTTCTTT. It encodes CASSEWTGRVTEAFF.

The V and J genes are TRBV5-1 and TRBJ1-1, with D unresolved. The CDR3 loop spans 11 amino acids. With 7 bases removed from V and 1 base from J, the gap between germline ends came to 5 bases. Germline lookup yields CDR1 SGHRS and CDR2 YFSETQ. The DNA for the CDR3 is TGCGCCAGCCAGCAGAACACTGAAGCTTTCTTT. Translation gives CASQQNTEAFF.

This clone was counted between two and nine times. The V and J genes are TRBV4-1 and TRBJ2-1, with D perhaps matching TRBD1 or TRBD2 (5 bases each). Trimming took off 6 bases at V and 6 bases at J, with 9 bases between the two ends. The CDR3 length is 12 residues. The V gene's germline CDR1 is MGHRA and CDR2 YSYEKL. DNA for the CDR3: TGCGCCAGCAGTCGGGACGGCAATGAGCAGTTCTTC. Protein sequence: CASSRDGNEQFF.

The chain uses TRBV5-4 and TRBJ2-5, with D perhaps given as TRBD1 or TRBD2 (5 bases each). This CDR3 has 15 residues. Germline V gives CDR1 SGHNT, CDR2 YYREEE (reference sequence). Trimming took 0 bases from V and 4 from J, leaving 13 bases between them. CDR3 sequence reads: CASSLAGDQGETQYF. As DNA, the CDR3 is TGTGCCAGCAGCTTGGCCGGGGATCAGGGAGAGACCCAGTACTTC.

The chain uses TRBV6-5 and TRBJ1-1; perhaps TRBD1 as D (5 bases). The V gene lost 0 bases and the J gene lost 1 base, with 9 bases spanning the gap. The CDR3 loop spans 15 amino acids. Germline CDR1 is MNHEY and CDR2 is SVGAGI. The CDR3: CASSYSIGGNTEAFF. The DNA of the CDR3 is TGTGCCAGCAGTTACTCGATCGGGGGGAACACTGAAGCTTTCTTT.

The chain recombines TRBV10-2 with TRBJ1-3; D ambiguous. Trimming shortened V by 4 bases and J by 0 bases, and 7 bases separated the two germline ends. The CDR3 is 14 amino acids. In germline, CDR1 is WSHSY, CDR2 SAAADI. The CDR3 spells CASSGQASGNTIYF. CDR3 in DNA: TGCGCCAGCAGTGGACAAGCCTCTGGAAACACCATATATTTT.

This clone was seen more than once but under ten times. The gene calls are TRBV2 and TRBJ2-7; D remains ambiguous. CDR1 and CDR2 from the germline V gene are SNHLY and FYNNEI. CDR3 size: 11 residues. V was clipped by 6 bases and J by 6 bases, with 9 bases between them. The CDR3 sequence is CASRTRSEQYF. The CDR3, as DNA: TGTGCCAGCAGGACCCGGAGCGAGCAGTACTTC.

The chain couples TRBV11-2 to TRBJ2-5, with D perhaps assigned TRBD1 or TRBD2 (6 bases each). CDR1 is SGHAT and CDR2 is FQNNGV in the germline V gene. Deletions cut 9 bases from V and 1 base from J, with 9 bases between. This CDR3 spans 12 amino acids. The CDR3: CARGGFQETQYF. The CDR3 coding sequence is TGTGCCAGGGGGGGCTTCCAAGAGACCCAGTACTTC. Based on the CDR3 plus reference TRBV11-2 and TRBJ2-5, the full variable domain is EAGVAQSPRYKIIEKRQSVAFWCNPISGHATLYWYQQILGQGPKLLIQFQNNGVVDDSQLPKDRFSAERLKGVDSTLKIQPAKLEDSAVYLCARGGFQETQYFGPGTRLLVL.